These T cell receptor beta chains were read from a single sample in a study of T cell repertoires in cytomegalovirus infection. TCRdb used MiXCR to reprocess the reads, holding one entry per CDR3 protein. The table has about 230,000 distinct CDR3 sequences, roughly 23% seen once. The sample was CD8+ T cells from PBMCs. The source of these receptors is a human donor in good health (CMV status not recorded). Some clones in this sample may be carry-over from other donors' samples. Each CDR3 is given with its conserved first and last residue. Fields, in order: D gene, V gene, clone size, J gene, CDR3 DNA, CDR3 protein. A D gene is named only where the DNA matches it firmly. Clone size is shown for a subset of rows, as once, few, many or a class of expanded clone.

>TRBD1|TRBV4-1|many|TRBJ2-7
TGCGCCAGCAGCCACCGACAGGGGCACTCCTACGAGCAGTACTTC
CASSHRQGHSYEQYF
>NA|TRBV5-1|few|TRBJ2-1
TGCGCCAGCAGCTTGGAACAGACTTACAATGAGCAGTTCTTC
CASSLEQTYNEQFF
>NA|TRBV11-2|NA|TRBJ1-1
TGTGCCAGCAGCTTAGATCCCAGGGGCAGCCTCATGAACACTGAAGCTTTCTTT
CASSLDPRGSLMNTEAFF
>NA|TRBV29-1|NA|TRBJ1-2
TGCAGCGTTGAAAGGGCGTATGGCTACACCTTC
CSVERAYGYTF
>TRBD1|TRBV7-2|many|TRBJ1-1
TGTGCCAGCAGCACCCAGGCCGGGACAGGGGGCTACGGGATGAACACTGAAGCTTTCTTT
CASSTQAGTGGYGMNTEAFF
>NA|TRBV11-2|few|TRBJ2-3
TGTGCCAGCAGCTTGACAGCTAGCACAGATACGCAGTATTTT
CASSLTASTDTQYF
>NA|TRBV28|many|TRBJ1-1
TGTGCCAGCAGTTTATCCGGGTTTATGAACACTGAAGCTTTCTTT
CASSLSGFMNTEAFF
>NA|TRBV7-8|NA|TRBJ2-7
TGTGCCAGCAGCCCTATGGGGGCATCAACCTACGAGCAGTACTTC
CASSPMGASTYEQYF
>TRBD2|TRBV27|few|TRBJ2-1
TGTGCCAGCAGTCTAAACGGGGGGTCAGGAGATGAGCAGTTCTTC
CASSLNGGSGDEQFF
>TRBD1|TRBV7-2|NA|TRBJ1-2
TGTGCCAGCAGCACAGGGGTCAGCGGCGTACGGTTTGGCTACACCTTC
CASSTGVSGVRFGYTF
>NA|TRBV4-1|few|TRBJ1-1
TGCGCCAGCAGCCAAGATTTCATGGGTTCGGGAACTGAAGCTTTCTTT
CASSQDFMGSGTEAFF
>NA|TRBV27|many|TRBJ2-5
TGTGCCAGCGGGTTAAGCAGTCAAGAGACCCAGTACTTC
CASGLSSQETQYF
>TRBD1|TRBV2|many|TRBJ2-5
TGTGCCAGCACCGACAGGGGGTTCTACCAAGAGACCCAGTACTTC
CASTDRGFYQETQYF
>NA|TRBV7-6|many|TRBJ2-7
TGTGCCAGCAGCTTAGGGTTTGGGTACGAGCAGTACTTC
CASSLGFGYEQYF
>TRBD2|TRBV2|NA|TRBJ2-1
TGTGCCAGCAGTGTAACTAGCGGGGGGCCGGATGAGCAGTTCTTC
CASSVTSGGPDEQFF
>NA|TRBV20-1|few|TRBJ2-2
TGCAGTGCTAGAGATCTGAGGTCCGGGGAGCTGTTTTTT
CSARDLRSGELFF
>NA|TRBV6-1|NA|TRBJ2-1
TGTGCCAGCAGTAGAAAGGTGGAGCAGTTCTTC
CASSRKVEQFF
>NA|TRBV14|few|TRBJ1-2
TGTGCCAGCAGCCGCTCCGGGGGAGGCGATGGCTACACCTTC
CASSRSGGGDGYTF
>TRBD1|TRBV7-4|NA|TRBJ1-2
TGTGCCAGCAGCTTAGGTGGACAGGGGTTAAACTATGGCTACACCTTC
CASSLGGQGLNYGYTF
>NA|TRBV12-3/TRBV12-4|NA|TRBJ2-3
TGTGCCAGCAGTTTAGGGGCTAAAACAGATACGCAGTATTTT
CASSLGAKTDTQYF
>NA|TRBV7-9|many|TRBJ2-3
TGTGCCAGCAGCTCCAGCACGCAGTATTTT
CASSSSTQYF
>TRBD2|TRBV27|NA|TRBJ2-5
TGTGCCAGCAGTACCACATCAGCGGGGCTTCAAGAGACCCAGTACTTC
CASSTTSAGLQETQYF
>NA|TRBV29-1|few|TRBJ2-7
TGCAGCGTTGCCCTGGACGGATCCTACGAGCAGTACTTC
CSVALDGSYEQYF
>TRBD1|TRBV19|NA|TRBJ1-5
TGTGCCAGTAACCGACAGGACAGGAATTATCAGCCCCAGCATTTT
CASNRQDRNYQPQHF
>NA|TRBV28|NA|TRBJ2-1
TGTGCCAGCAGTTTACGTGGACTCTCCAATGAGCAGTTCTTC
CASSLRGLSNEQFF
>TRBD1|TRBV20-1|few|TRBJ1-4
TGCAGTGCTAGGATTCGGGACAGTGAGTCAACTAATGAAAAACTGTTTTTT
CSARIRDSESTNEKLFF
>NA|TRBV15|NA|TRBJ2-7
TGTGCCACCGGGGCAGGACTCTCCTACGAGCAGTACTTC
CATGAGLSYEQYF
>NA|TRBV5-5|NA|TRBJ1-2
TGTGCCAGCAGCTTCGCAGTTCCTAACTATGGCTACACCTTC
CASSFAVPNYGYTF
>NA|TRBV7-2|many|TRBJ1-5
TGTGCCAGCAGCTTAAGGCCAACAGAAATTAGCAATCAGCCCCAGCATTTT
CASSLRPTEISNQPQHF
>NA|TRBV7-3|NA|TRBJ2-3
TGTGCCAGCAGCCCGACGGGGGTCCCCGATACGCAGTATTTT
CASSPTGVPDTQYF
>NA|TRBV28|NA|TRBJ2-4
TGTGCCAGCAGTGTTCAGGGTGGAGGGGACATTCAGTACTTC
CASSVQGGGDIQYF
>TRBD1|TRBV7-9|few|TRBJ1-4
TGTGCCAGCAGCACCGGACAGGGCCCGAGGAAACTGTTTTTT
CASSTGQGPRKLFF
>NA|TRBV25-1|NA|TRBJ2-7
TGTGCCAGCAGTGCTGGGGTGGGTCCCTACGAGCAGTACTTC
CASSAGVGPYEQYF
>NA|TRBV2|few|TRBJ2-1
TGTGCCAGCAGTGTCTCACCCAATGAGCAGTTCTTC
CASSVSPNEQFF
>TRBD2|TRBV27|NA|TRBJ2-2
TGTGCCAGCAGTCTATGGGGACTAGCGGGGGGAAACACCGGGGAGCTGTTTTTT
CASSLWGLAGGNTGELFF
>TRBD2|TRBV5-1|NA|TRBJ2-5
TGCGCCAGCAGCCCCGGACTAGCGAGGCAAGAGACCCAGTACTTC
CASSPGLARQETQYF
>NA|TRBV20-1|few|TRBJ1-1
TGCAGTGCTAGAGAGTTCCGGGTAGACACTGAAGCTTTCTTT
CSAREFRVDTEAFF
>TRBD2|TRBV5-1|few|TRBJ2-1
TGCGCCAGCAGCTTGCCTTCCGGGGGGGGGGATGAGCAGTTCTTC
CASSLPSGGGDEQFF
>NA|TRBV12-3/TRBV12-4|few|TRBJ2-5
TGTGCCAGCAGCTACGGACAGAGAGAGACCCAGTACTTC
CASSYGQRETQYF
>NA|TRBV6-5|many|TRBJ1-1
TGTGCCAGCAGCCCGGGACAGAACACTGAAGCTTTCTTT
CASSPGQNTEAFF
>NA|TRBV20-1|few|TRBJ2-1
TGCAGTGCTAGAGATGCGGATGCCCCCTACAATGAGCAGTTCTTC
CSARDADAPYNEQFF
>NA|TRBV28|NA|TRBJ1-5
TGTGCCAGCAGTCCCCCCTCCAATCAGCCCCAGCATTTT
CASSPPSNQPQHF
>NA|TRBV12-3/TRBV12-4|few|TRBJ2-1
TGTGCCAGCAGTTTAATCACTGACAATGAGCAGTTCTTC
CASSLITDNEQFF
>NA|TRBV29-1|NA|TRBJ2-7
TGCAGCGTTGAAGGGGATGTACCCTACGAGCAGTACTTC
CSVEGDVPYEQYF
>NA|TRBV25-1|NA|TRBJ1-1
TGTGCCAGCAGCCCCCCGGGGGGGGGGAACACTGAAGCTTTCTTT
CASSPPGGGNTEAFF